This T cell receptor beta chain was sequenced during a study of blood T cell repertoires in COVID-19. Here immunoSEQ multiplex PCR was the method, and the copy in TCRdb shows in-frame clones only, minus some. The data show over 120,000 clones, about 80% seen once. V lost 6 bases to trimming and J lost 1 base; unmatched junction nucleotides: 0. The CDR3 has 14 residues. Germline CDR1 is ENHRY and CDR2 is SYGVKD. The chain carries TRBV10-3 and TRBJ2-1; TRBD1 aligns across 10 bases. This receptor was obtained from a woman aged 55-70 years with acute or convalescent COVID-19. Sequenced sample: peripheral blood. CDR3 DNA sequence: TGTGCCATCAGGGGACAGGGGTCCTACAATGAGCAGTTCTTC. Amino acids: CAIRGQGSYNEQFF.